The 31 T cell receptor beta chains presented below share a single source sample, sequenced in a study of neoadjuvant nivolumab and ipilimumab in lung cancer. Assay: immunoSEQ multiplex PCR; the TCRdb copy retains only in-frame clones and omits some. The data show 25,000 or so clones, 83% seen once. The specimen comprised tumor tissue, sampled after neoadjuvant nivolumab, alone or with ipilimumab, at or shortly before surgery. The receptors derive from an adult with non-small cell lung cancer.

This clone has only a few counts. The gene calls are TRBV5-6 and TRBJ2-6; D not resolved. V lost 0 bases and J lost 0, with 4 bases in between. The germline V gene has CDR1 SGHDT and CDR2 YYEEEE. The CDR3 extends over 15 amino acids. CDR3 sequence: CASSLVYSGANVLTF. DNA for the CDR3: TGTGCCAGCAGCTTGGTATACTCTGGGGCCAACGTCCTGACTTTC.

In DNA form, the CDR3 reads TGTGCCAGCAGCTTATTTGGGGGGGCCAACGTCCTGACTTTC. Its protein is CASSLFGGANVLTF. V gene TRBV7-9 combines with J gene TRBJ2-6; D call uncertain. The CDR3 spans 14 residues. Trimming left V 2 bases short and J 4 bases short, with 6 bases between. CDR1 SEHNR and CDR2 FQNEAQ come from the germline V gene (reference sequence).

The V and J genes are TRBV9 and TRBJ1-1, with a possible D match to TRBD1 (5 bases). The V gene lost 0 bases and the J gene lost 0 bases, with 9 bases spanning the gap. Germline CDR1 is SGDLS and CDR2 is YYNGEE. The CDR3 has 15 amino acids. CDR3 nucleotide sequence: TGTGCCAGCAGCGTAGTGGGGGGGATGAACACTGAAGCTTTCTTT. It specifies CASSVVGGMNTEAFF.

The V call is TRBV18, the J call TRBJ2-7; D is perhaps TRBD2 (6 bases). The CDR3 extends over 15 amino acids. V was trimmed by 6 bases and J by 2 bases, leaving 17 bases between them. From germline, CDR1 is KGHSH and CDR2 LQKENI. The CDR3 is CASSDYTGHAYEQYF. The CDR3 bases are TGTGCCAGCTCGGACTATACCGGACACGCCTACGAGCAGTACTTC.

The rearrangement uses TRBV19 and TRBJ2-7, with TRBD2 identical over 9 bases. Germline assignment: CDR1 LNHDA and CDR2 SQIVND (reference sequence). Trimming at V came to 3 bases and at J to 0 bases, leaving 0 bases not matched to a gene. This CDR3 region has 14 residues. Here the CDR3 reads CASSISGSSYEQYF. The CDR3 bases are TGTGCCAGTAGTATTAGCGGGAGCTCCTACGAGCAGTACTTC.

The rearrangement joins TRBV6-1 to TRBJ2-1; 11 bases align to TRBD2. J lost 15 bases, V lost 2 bases, and 12 bases had no gene match. The germline gives CDR1 MNHNS, CDR2 SASEGT. The CDR3 consists of 15 residues. CDR3 loop: CASSEPATSGVSRFF. DNA for the CDR3: TGTGCCAGCAGTGAACCAGCGACTAGCGGGGTTTCGAGGTTCTTC.

The chain couples TRBV27 to TRBJ2-3; 9 bases are shared with TRBD2. V lost 8 bases, J lost 1 base, and 10 bases stayed unmatched. Germline CDR1 reads MNHEY; CDR2 reads SMNVEV (reference sequence). CDR3 length: 16 residues. The CDR3 nucleotides are TGTGCCAGCGGCACCATGGAGCGGGGGGGCACAGATACGCAGTATTTT. Translation: CASGTMERGGTDTQYF.

The chain joins TRBV5-6 to TRBJ2-5; D ambiguous. Germline V gives CDR1 SGHDT, CDR2 YYEEEE. This CDR3 comprises 15 residues. V was trimmed by 3 bases and J by 4 bases, leaving 16 bases between them. This chain's CDR3 is CASSSGLSGGETQYF. DNA of the CDR3: TGTGCCAGCAGCTCCGGGCTTAGTGGTGGAGAGACCCAGTACTTC.

The chain joins TRBV30 to TRBJ1-1; no firm D call. The CDR3 contains 11 residues. V was shortened by 7 bases and J by 1 base, with 7 bases between the two germline ends. Germline CDR1 GTSNPN, CDR2 SVGIG (reference sequence). The CDR3: CALIQNTEAFF. The CDR3, as DNA: TGTGCCTTAATCCAGAACACTGAAGCTTTCTTT.

This clone was seen only once. The rearrangement uses TRBV19 and TRBJ2-1; a possible D gene is TRBD2 (5 bases). Between the trimmed V and J ends, which lost 4 bases and 0 bases, there was a span of 10 bases. CDR3 size: 15 residues. Germline CDR1 and CDR2: LNHDA and SQIVND (reference sequence). The CDR3 loop reads CASSSIASSYNEQFF. The CDR3 DNA reads as TGTGCCAGTAGTAGTATAGCGAGCTCCTACAATGAGCAGTTCTTC.

The rearrangement uses TRBV10-3 and TRBJ1-3; unclear D gene. This CDR3 region has 13 residues. Germline V gives CDR1 ENHRY, CDR2 SYGVKD. Trimming pared 5 bases from V and 4 bases from J, leaving 9 bases between. CDR3 in amino acids: CAISSVMGNTIYF. The CDR3 nucleotides are TGTGCCATCAGTAGCGTAATGGGAAACACCATATATTTT.

This chain joins TRBV9 and TRBJ2-7; 9 bases align to TRBD1. Germline values: CDR1 SGDLS, CDR2 YYNGEE. This CDR3 region has 14 residues. Germline trimming cut 3 bases from V and 2 bases from J; bases unmatched to any gene: 3. As DNA, the CDR3 is TGTGCCAGCAGCGGAGGGACAGGGCCCTACGAGCAGTACTTC. It specifies CASSGGTGPYEQYF.

This chain uses TRBV28 with TRBJ2-2; perhaps TRBD2 as D (5 bases). The CDR3 is made up of 13 amino acids. Between the trimmed V and J ends, which lost 4 bases and 9 bases, there was a span of 12 bases. CDR1 and CDR2 (germline): MDHEN, SYDVKM. CDR3 bases: TGTGCCAGCAGTTCCCACAGCGGTTGGGAGCTGTTTTTT. Translating it yields CASSSHSGWELFF.

V and J are TRBV7-9 and TRBJ1-1; D is unclear. V shed 5 bases and J shed 3 bases, with 7 bases lying between them. The CDR3 is made up of 12 amino acids. Germline CDR1 reads SEHNR; CDR2 reads FQNEAQ (reference sequence). DNA of the CDR3: TGTGCCAGCAGCCAAGCTCACACTGAAGCTTTCTTT. As protein: CASSQAHTEAFF. Filled out from reference TRBV7-9 and TRBJ1-1, the complete variable domain reads DTGVSQNPRHKITKRGQNVTFRCDPISEHNRLYWYRQTLGQGPEFLTYFQNEAQLEKSRLLSDRFSAERPKGSFSTLEIQRTEQGDSAMYLCASSQAHTEAFFGQGTRLTVV.

The V call is TRBV7-9, the J call TRBJ2-1, with no clear D. The CDR3 is made up of 17 amino acids. CDR1 and CDR2 (germline): SEHNR, FQNEAQ (reference sequence). Trimming stripped 5 bases from V and 2 bases from J, with 19 bases between. The CDR3 nucleotides read TGTGCCAGCAGCCCGCATGCTGTGGTGCTGGCCTACAATGAGCAGTTCTTC. As protein: CASSPHAVVLAYNEQFF.

CDR3 sequence reads: CATSSQGEPGNTIYF. CDR3 DNA sequence: TGTGCCACCAGCAGTCAGGGTGAGCCTGGAAACACCATATATTTT. The gene calls are TRBV15 and TRBJ1-3, with TRBD1 as a possible D gene (5 bases). V was trimmed by 3 bases and J by 2 bases, leaving 11 bases between them. CDR3 length: 15 amino acids. CDR1 and CDR2 from the germline V gene are LNHNV and YYDKDF (reference sequence).

V is TRBV21-1 and J is TRBJ1-5; the table's D call of TRBD1 was not tested on the DNA. TRBV21-1 is designated a pseudogene. The CDR3 runs to 16 residues. CDR3 amino acids: CASSKAPQGVNQPQHF. The CDR3 DNA reads TGTGCCAGCAGCAAAGCGCCACAGGGGGTAAATCAGCCCCAGCATTTT.

This clone came up a few times. The rearrangement links TRBV6-1 to TRBJ2-7, with 7 bases that match TRBD1. The germline CDR1 and CDR2 sequences are MNHNS and SASEGT. The CDR3 has 13 amino acids. The trim removed 6 bases at V and 2 bases at J, leaving 4 bases unmatched. The CDR3 protein is CASRPGQTYEQYF. The CDR3 coding sequence is TGTGCCAGCAGACCGGGACAGACCTACGAGCAGTACTTC.

The rearrangement links TRBV6-5 to TRBJ2-1; D might be TRBD1 (5 bases). Per the germline V gene, CDR1 is MNHEY and CDR2 is SVGAGI. The V end was cut by 2 bases, the J end by 7 bases, with 15 bases between. This CDR3 has 15 amino acids. The CDR3 region has the DNA TGTGCCAGCAGTTACACCTACTCCAGGGAAAATGAGCAGTTCTTC. As protein: CASSYTYSRENEQFF.

This clone was found once. The V call is TRBV15, the J call TRBJ2-3; TRBD2 matches 11 bases. CDR3 length: 17 amino acids. Germline trimming cut 4 bases from V and 1 base from J; bases unmatched to any gene: 7. Germline V gene lookup returns CDR1 LNHNV and CDR2 YYDKDF (reference sequence). The CDR3 sequence is CATSTSGGLPRTDTQYF. The CDR3 bases are TGTGCCACCAGCACTAGCGGGGGGCTACCCCGCACAGATACGCAGTATTTT.

The V and J genes are TRBV28 and TRBJ2-3; D remains unclear. CDR1 and CDR2 from the germline V gene are MDHEN and SYDVKM. V dropped 2 bases and J dropped 1 base, with 10 bases sitting between them. This CDR3 is built from 15 residues. DNA for the CDR3: TGTGCCAGCAGTTTAATGGGAAGGGGCACAGATACGCAGTATTTT. Residues: CASSLMGRGTDTQYF.

This clone occurred once. The genes are TRBV7-2 and TRBJ2-7, with D possibly being TRBD2 (5 bases). The V gene's germline CDR1 is SGHTA and CDR2 FQGNSA. The CDR3 loop spans 14 amino acids. Trimming stripped 3 bases from V and 3 bases from J, with 12 bases between. CDR3 protein: CASSFGSSDYEQYF. CDR3 nucleotides: TGTGCCAGCAGCTTTGGGAGTTCCGACTACGAGCAGTACTTC.

This sequence joins TRBV9 and TRBJ2-7, with D possibly being TRBD1 or TRBD2 (5 bases each). This CDR3 has 15 amino acids. V was trimmed by 0 bases and J by 7 bases, leaving 17 bases between them. Germline V lookup: CDR1 SGDLS, CDR2 YYNGEE. The CDR3 loop reads CASSVGGAWAGEQYF. DNA for the CDR3: TGTGCCAGCAGCGTAGGAGGGGCCTGGGCTGGAGAGCAGTACTTC.

The chain uses TRBV2 and TRBJ2-5, with D possibly being TRBD1 or TRBD2 (5 bases each). CDR1 and CDR2 from the germline V gene are SNHLY and FYNNEI. The CDR3 length is 13 residues. V shed 6 bases and J shed 1 base, with 9 bases lying between them. The DNA of the CDR3 is TGTGCCAGCAGGACCGGGACCCAAGAGACCCAGTACTTC. Translation: CASRTGTQETQYF.

The genes are TRBV27 and TRBJ2-7; D gene ambiguous. Germline-derived CDR1 and CDR2 are MNHEY and SMNVEV (reference sequence). With 8 bases removed from V and 0 bases from J, the gap between germline ends came to 14 bases. The length of the CDR3 is 14 residues. The CDR3 is CASADTFLSYEQYF. The DNA for the CDR3 is TGTGCCAGCGCAGACACATTCCTCTCCTACGAGCAGTACTTC.

V usage is TRBV30 and J usage is TRBJ2-1; D might be TRBD1 (6 bases). This CDR3 comprises 12 residues. The germline V gene encodes CDR1 GTSNPN and CDR2 SVGIG (reference sequence). V was pared by 3 bases and J by 7 bases, with 10 bases between. The CDR3 DNA reads TGTGCCTGGAGCTCCAGGGGAAATGAGCAGTTCTTC. This codes for CAWSSRGNEQFF. Combining the CDR3 with reference TRBV30 and TRBJ2-1 gives the whole variable domain SQTIHQWPATLVQPVGSPLSLECTVEGTSNPNLYWYRQAAGRGLQLLFYSVGIGQISSEVPQNLSASRPQDRQFILSSKKLLLSDSGFYLCAWSSRGNEQFFGPGTRLTVL.

This rearrangement joins TRBV25-1 to TRBJ1-6, with a tentative D call TRBD1 (6 bases). The CDR3 runs to 13 residues. V dropped 4 bases and J dropped 6 bases, with 7 bases sitting between them. Germline CDR1 MGHDK, CDR2 SYGVNS. The CDR3 here is CASSVDSNSPLHF. CDR3 DNA sequence: TGTGCCAGCAGTGTGGACAGTAATTCACCCCTCCACTTT.

The CDR3, as DNA: TGCGCCAGCAGCTTGGGAGAGATCTATGGCTACACCTTC. This gives the protein CASSLGEIYGYTF. The chain couples TRBV5-1 to TRBJ1-2, with no clear D. V lost 0 bases and J 4 bases, leaving 7 bases between the germline ends. Germline CDR1 and CDR2: SGHRS and YFSETQ. The CDR3 runs 13 residues.

The gene calls are TRBV2 and TRBJ2-3, with a possible D match to TRBD2 (6 bases). Germline V CDR1 and CDR2: SNHLY, FYNNEI. This CDR3 has 15 amino acids. The V and J ends lost 6 bases and 5 bases respectively, with 18 bases between them. This CDR3 is CASRPGAAMIDTQYF. CDR3 nucleotide sequence: TGTGCCAGCAGACCGGGAGCGGCGATGATAGATACGCAGTATTTT.

J is TRBJ1-2 and V is TRBV15, with no clear D. Germline V gives CDR1 LNHNV, CDR2 YYDKDF (reference sequence). The CDR3 runs 13 residues. V was trimmed by 0 bases and J by 5 bases, leaving 7 bases between them. CDR3 DNA: TGTGCCACCAGCAGAGAGAACCTTTATGGCTACACCTTC. This gives the protein CATSRENLYGYTF.

The chain joins TRBV30 to TRBJ2-5; 11 bases line up with TRBD2. V was clipped by 4 bases and J by 2 bases; unmatched bases: 3. Germline CDR1 is GTSNPN and CDR2 is SVGIG (reference sequence). This CDR3 has 14 residues. CDR3 sequence reads: CAWTRTSGQETQYF. The CDR3 coding sequence is TGTGCCTGGACCCGGACTAGCGGGCAAGAGACCCAGTACTTC.